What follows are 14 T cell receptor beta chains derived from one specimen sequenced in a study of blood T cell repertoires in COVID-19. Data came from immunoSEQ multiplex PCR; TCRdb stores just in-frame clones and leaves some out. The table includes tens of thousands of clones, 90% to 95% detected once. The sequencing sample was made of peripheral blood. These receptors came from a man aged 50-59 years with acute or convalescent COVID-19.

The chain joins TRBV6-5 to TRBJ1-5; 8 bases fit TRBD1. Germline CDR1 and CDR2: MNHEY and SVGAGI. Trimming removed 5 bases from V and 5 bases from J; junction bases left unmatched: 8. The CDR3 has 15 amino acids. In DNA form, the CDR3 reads TGTGCCAGCAGTCCCCCGGACAGGGACTATCAGCCCCAGCATTTT. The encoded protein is CASSPPDRDYQPQHF.

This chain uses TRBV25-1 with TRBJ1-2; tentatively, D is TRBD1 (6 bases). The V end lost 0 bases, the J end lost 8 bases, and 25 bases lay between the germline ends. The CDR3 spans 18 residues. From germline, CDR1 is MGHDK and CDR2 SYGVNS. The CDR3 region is CASSEYEPIQGEFYGYTF. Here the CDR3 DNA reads TGTGCCAGCAGTGAATATGAGCCGATACAGGGTGAATTCTACGGCTACACCTTC.

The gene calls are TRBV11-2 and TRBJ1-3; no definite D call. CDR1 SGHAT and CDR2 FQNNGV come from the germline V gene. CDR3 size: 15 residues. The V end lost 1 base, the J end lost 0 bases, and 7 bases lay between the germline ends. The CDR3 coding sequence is TGTGCCAGCAGCTTAGCAAGGAGCTCTGGAAACACCATATATTTT. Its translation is CASSLARSSGNTIYF.

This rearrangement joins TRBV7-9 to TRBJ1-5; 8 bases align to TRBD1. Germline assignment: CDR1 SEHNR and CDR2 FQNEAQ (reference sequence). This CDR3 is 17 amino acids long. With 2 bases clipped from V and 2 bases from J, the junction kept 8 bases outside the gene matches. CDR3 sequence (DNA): TGTGCCAGCAGCTTATATGGACAGGGCGGGGGCAATCAGCCCCAGCATTTT. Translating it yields CASSLYGQGGGNQPQHF.

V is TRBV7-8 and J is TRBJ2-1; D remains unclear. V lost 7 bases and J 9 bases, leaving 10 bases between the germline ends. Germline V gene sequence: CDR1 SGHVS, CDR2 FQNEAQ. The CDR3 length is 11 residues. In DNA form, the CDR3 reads TGTGCCAGCAACACTCCGGGTGAGCAGTTCTTC. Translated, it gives CASNTPGEQFF.

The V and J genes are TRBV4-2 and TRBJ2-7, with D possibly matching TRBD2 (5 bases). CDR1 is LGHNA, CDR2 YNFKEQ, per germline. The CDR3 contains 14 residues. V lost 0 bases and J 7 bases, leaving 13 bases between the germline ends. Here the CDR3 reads CASSQEFRRGEQYF. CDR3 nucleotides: TGTGCCAGCAGCCAAGAATTCAGAAGAGGGGAGCAGTACTTC.

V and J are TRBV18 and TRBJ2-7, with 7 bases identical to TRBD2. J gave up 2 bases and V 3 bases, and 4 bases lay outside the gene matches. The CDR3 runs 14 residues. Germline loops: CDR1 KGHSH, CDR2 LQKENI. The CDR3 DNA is TGTGCCAGCTCACCGGACGGGAGGACCTACGAGCAGTACTTC. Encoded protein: CASSPDGRTYEQYF.

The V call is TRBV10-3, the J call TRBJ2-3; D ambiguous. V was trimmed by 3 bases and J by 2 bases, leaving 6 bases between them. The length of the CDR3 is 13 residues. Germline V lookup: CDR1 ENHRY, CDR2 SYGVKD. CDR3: CAISEQTTDTQYF. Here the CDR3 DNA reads TGTGCCATCAGTGAACAGACCACAGATACGCAGTATTTT.

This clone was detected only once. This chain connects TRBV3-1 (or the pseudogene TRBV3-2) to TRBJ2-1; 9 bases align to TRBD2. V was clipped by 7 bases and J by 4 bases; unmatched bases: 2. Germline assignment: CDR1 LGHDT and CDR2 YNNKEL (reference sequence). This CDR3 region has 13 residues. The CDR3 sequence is CASKTSGYNEQFF. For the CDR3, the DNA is TGTGCCAGCAAGACTAGCGGATACAATGAGCAGTTCTTC.

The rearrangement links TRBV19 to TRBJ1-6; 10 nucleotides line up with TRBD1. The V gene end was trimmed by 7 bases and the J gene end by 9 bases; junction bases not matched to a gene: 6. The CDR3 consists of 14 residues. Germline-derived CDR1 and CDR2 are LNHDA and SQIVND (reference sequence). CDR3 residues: CASNQRDRGSPLHF. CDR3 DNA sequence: TGTGCCAGTAACCAAAGGGACAGGGGTTCACCCCTCCACTTT.

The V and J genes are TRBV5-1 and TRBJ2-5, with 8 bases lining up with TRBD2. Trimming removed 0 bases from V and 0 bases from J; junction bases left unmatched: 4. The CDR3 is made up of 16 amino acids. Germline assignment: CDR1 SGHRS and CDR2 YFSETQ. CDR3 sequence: CASSLDVAGYQETQYF. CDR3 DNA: TGCGCCAGCAGCTTGGATGTAGCGGGGTACCAAGAGACCCAGTACTTC.

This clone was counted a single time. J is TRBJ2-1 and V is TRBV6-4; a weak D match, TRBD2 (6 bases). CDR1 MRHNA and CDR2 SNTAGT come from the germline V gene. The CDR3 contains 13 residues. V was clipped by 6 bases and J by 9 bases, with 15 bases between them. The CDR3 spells CASSTESSAEQFF. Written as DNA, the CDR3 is TGTGCCAGCAGCACAGAGTCTAGCGCTGAGCAGTTCTTC.

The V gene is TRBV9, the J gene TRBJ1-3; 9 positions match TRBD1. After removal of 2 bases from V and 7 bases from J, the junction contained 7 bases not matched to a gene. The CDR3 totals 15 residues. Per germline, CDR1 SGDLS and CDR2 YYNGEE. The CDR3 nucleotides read TGTGCCAGCAGCGTGGGGGGACAGGGATTTAACACCATATATTTT. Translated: CASSVGGQGFNTIYF.

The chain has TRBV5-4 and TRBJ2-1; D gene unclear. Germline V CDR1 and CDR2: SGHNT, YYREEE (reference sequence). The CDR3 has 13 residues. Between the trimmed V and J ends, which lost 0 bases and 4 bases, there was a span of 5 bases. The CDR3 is CASSLAVYNEQFF. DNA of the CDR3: TGTGCCAGCAGCTTGGCCGTTTACAATGAGCAGTTCTTC.